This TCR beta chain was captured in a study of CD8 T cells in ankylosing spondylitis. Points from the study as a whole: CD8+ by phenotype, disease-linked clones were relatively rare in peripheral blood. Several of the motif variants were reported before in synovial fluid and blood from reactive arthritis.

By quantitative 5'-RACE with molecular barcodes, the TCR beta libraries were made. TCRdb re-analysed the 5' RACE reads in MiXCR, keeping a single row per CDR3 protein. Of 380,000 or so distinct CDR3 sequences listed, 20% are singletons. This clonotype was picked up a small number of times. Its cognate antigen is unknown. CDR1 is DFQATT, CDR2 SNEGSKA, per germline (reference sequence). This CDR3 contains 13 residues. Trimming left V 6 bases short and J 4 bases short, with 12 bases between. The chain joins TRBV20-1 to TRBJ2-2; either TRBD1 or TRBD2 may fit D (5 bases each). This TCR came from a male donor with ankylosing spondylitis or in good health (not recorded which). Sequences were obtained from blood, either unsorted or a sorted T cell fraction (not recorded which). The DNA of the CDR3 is TGCAGTGCCGGTCGGGGCCTCACCGGGGAGCTGTTTTTT. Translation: CSAGRGLTGELFF.